The 3 T cell receptor beta chains presented below share a single source sample, sequenced in a study of memory CD4+ T cells and cytomegalovirus serostatus. The sort gate was single viable CD3+CD4+CD8-CD45RO+ cells for memory CD4+ T cells. Only in-frame clones appear in the TCRdb table, and some are missing; sequencing was by immunoSEQ multiplex PCR. Of about 58,000 clones listed, roughly 85% were seen once; the top ten hold roughly 0.5%. The sample consisted of memory CD4+ T cells from blood. These TCRs come from an adult in good health and CMV-seronegative. Some clones in this sample may be carry-over from other donors' samples.

CDR3: CASSFSRGSEQYF. The CDR3 bases are TGTGCCAGCAGCTTTTCAAGGGGTAGCGAGCAGTACTTC. The rearrangement links TRBV7-3 to TRBJ2-7, with D possibly being TRBD1 (5 bases). Germline CDR1 reads SGHTA; CDR2 reads FQGTGA. Trimming shortened V by 3 bases and J by 6 bases, and 12 bases separated the two germline ends. The CDR3 contains 13 residues.

This rearrangement joins TRBV5-1 to TRBJ1-5; the D gene is possibly TRBD1 (5 bases). Germline values: CDR1 SGHRS, CDR2 YFSETQ. The germline V and J ends were trimmed by 5 bases and 5 bases, with 14 bases remaining between them. The length of the CDR3 is 14 residues. The CDR3 DNA follows: TGCGCCAGCAGTCCTGACAGAGCAGATCAGCCCCAGCATTTT. This gives the protein CASSPDRADQPQHF.

CDR3 residues: CASSLDKAIGYTF. The CDR3 region has the DNA TGTGCCAGCAGCTTGGACAAAGCGATAGGCTACACCTTC. The V call is TRBV5-4, the J call TRBJ1-2; the D is unclear. The germline gives CDR1 SGHNT, CDR2 YYREEE (reference sequence). The CDR3 sequence is 13 residues long. Trimming pared 0 bases from V and 8 bases from J, leaving 11 bases between.